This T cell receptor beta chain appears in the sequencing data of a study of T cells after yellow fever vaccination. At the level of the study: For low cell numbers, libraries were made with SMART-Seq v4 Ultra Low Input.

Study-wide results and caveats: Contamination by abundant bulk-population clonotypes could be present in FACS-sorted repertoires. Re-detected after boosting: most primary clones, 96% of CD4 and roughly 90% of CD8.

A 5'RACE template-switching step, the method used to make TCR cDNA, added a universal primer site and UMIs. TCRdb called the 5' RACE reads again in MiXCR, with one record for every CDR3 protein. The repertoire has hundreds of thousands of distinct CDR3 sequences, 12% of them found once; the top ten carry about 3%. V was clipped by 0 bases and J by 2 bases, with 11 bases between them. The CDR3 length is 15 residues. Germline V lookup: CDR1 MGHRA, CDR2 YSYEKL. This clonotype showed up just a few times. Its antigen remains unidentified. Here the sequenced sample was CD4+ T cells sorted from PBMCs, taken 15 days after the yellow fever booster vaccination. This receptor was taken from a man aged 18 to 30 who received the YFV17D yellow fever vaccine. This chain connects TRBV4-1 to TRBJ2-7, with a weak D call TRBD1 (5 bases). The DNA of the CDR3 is TGCGCCAGCAGCCAAGAAGGGGCCCGGCCCTACGAGCAGTACTTC. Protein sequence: CASSQEGARPYEQYF.